These 22 T cell receptor beta chains were sequenced from one sample in a study of T cells after yellow fever vaccination. TCRdb redid the calling of the 5' RACE reads with MiXCR, one entry per CDR3 protein. Of around 590,000 distinct CDR3 sequences in the sample, 12% were seen once. Source: PBMCs, taken on the day of the yellow fever booster vaccination. The receptors derive from a young man who received the YFV17D yellow fever vaccine.

The chain has TRBV18 and TRBJ1-2; D is uncertain. The CDR3 runs to 11 residues. Germline CDR1 reads KGHSH; CDR2 reads LQKENI. Trimming removed 5 bases from V and 3 bases from J, with 4 bases in between. The CDR3 is CASSADYGYTF. CDR3 nucleotide sequence: TGTGCCAGCTCAGCAGACTATGGCTACACCTTC.

The V call is TRBV5-1, the J call TRBJ1-2, with D uncertain. V dropped 4 bases and J dropped 4 bases, with 11 bases sitting between them. The CDR3 length is 13 residues. From germline, CDR1 is SGHRS and CDR2 YFSETQ. This CDR3 is CASSQFGGYGYTF. The CDR3 DNA reads TGCGCCAGCAGCCAATTCGGAGGCTATGGCTACACCTTC. The full variable domain, rest sourced from reference TRBV5-1 and TRBJ1-2, is KAGVTQTPRYLIKTRGQQVTLSCSPISGHRSVSWYQQTPGQGLQFLFEYFSETQRNKGNFPGRFSGRQFSNSRSEMNVSTLELGDSALYLCASSQFGGYGYTFGSGTRLTVV.

This clonotype has ten or more counts. The chain joins TRBV18 to TRBJ2-1, with 9 bases that match TRBD2. The CDR3 sequence is 15 residues long. Trimming cost V 6 bases and J 4 bases; bases outside gene matches: 7. Per the germline V gene, CDR1 is KGHSH and CDR2 is LQKENI. The CDR3 DNA reads as TGTGCCAGCTCCCGGGCTAGCGGGATATACAATGAGCAGTTCTTC. Translating gives CASSRASGIYNEQFF.

This clonotype was observed a handful of times. This chain links TRBV18 with TRBJ2-3; 8 nucleotides line up with TRBD2. The CDR3 is made up of 18 amino acids. The ends lost 6 bases at V and 2 bases at J; junction bases unmatched: 16. Per the germline V gene, CDR1 is KGHSH and CDR2 is LQKENI. In DNA form, the CDR3 reads TGTGCCAGCTCGCACCAGGGAGGAACTAGCGGAAACACAGATACGCAGTATTTT. This encodes CASSHQGGTSGNTDTQYF.

This clonotype has just a few counts. The chain combines TRBV12-3 or TRBV12-4 with TRBJ2-7; no clear D. The CDR3 spans 14 residues. Trimming removed 8 bases from V and 6 bases from J, with 20 bases in between. The CDR3 bases are TGTGCCAGCTCCTTAGCCGGCAGGTCTCGCGAGCAGTACTTC. Its protein product is CASSLAGRSREQYF.

This clonotype has at least ten counts. The genes are TRBV27 and TRBJ2-1; weak D call: TRBD1 (5 bases). Per germline, CDR1 MNHEY and CDR2 SMNVEV (reference sequence). The length of the CDR3 is 14 residues. Deletions cut 4 bases from V and 6 bases from J, with 13 bases between. The CDR3 is CASSYGTGFNEQFF. The CDR3 DNA reads as TGTGCCAGCAGTTACGGAACAGGATTCAATGAGCAGTTCTTC.

This clonotype was seen a few times. The rearrangement links TRBV7-2 to TRBJ1-1, with TRBD1 matching 7 bases. CDR1 SGHTA and CDR2 FQGNSA come from the germline V gene. The CDR3 totals 17 residues. Trimming took 3 bases from V and 1 from J; bases not matched to a gene: 11. CDR3 nucleotide sequence: TGTGCCAGCAGCTTCCTGGGCCAGGGGGAGCGGAACACTGAAGCTTTCTTT. Translation: CASSFLGQGERNTEAFF. Complete variable domain (other parts from reference TRBV7-2 and TRBJ1-1): GAGVSQSPSNKVTEKGKDVELRCDPISGHTALYWYRQSLGQGLEFLIYFQGNSAPDKSGLPSDRFSAERTGGSVSTLTIQRTQQEDSAVYLCASSFLGQGERNTEAFFGQGTRLTVV.

The rearrangement joins TRBV11-2 to TRBJ1-1; weak D call: TRBD1 (5 bases). The CDR3 is 16 amino acids. Trimming took 6 bases from V and 0 from J, leaving 17 bases between them. The V gene's germline CDR1 is SGHAT and CDR2 FQNNGV. CDR3 sequence reads: CASSSPGIRLNTEAFF. The CDR3 bases are TGTGCCAGCAGTTCGCCAGGGATCCGTTTGAACACTGAAGCTTTCTTT.

This clonotype has a handful of counts. The gene calls are TRBV5-1 and TRBJ2-1; D is perhaps TRBD2 (6 bases). CDR1 is SGHRS and CDR2 is YFSETQ in the germline V gene. This CDR3 is built from 15 residues. V was trimmed by 5 bases and J by 8 bases, leaving 20 bases between them. The chain's CDR3 is CASSPAAGTFYEQFF. DNA for the CDR3: TGCGCCAGCAGTCCTGCTGCCGGGACTTTCTATGAGCAGTTCTTC.

This clonotype was counted only a few times. The V call is TRBV6-2 or TRBV6-3, the J call TRBJ2-2; 10 bases line up with TRBD2. The germline V gene has CDR1 MNHEY and CDR2 SVGEGT. Trimming at V came to 0 bases and at J to 3 bases, leaving 7 bases not matched to a gene. This CDR3 is built from 18 residues. The CDR3 spells CASSYSASGSWHTGELFF. The DNA of the CDR3 is TGTGCCAGCAGTTACTCGGCTAGCGGGAGTTGGCACACCGGGGAGCTGTTTTTT.

This clonotype was detected a few times. The chain couples TRBV7-9 to TRBJ2-5; D not resolved. The CDR3 extends over 14 amino acids. CDR1 and CDR2 (germline): SEHNR, FQNEAQ (reference sequence). The germline V and J ends were trimmed by 1 base and 2 bases, with 8 bases remaining between them. In DNA form, the CDR3 reads TGTGCCAGCAGCTTAGTGGGTTTACAAGAGACCCAGTACTTC. Protein sequence: CASSLVGLQETQYF.

The CDR3 DNA reads TGCAGTGCTGCCGGACTAGCGGACTCCTACGAGCAGTACTTC. Encoded protein: CSAAGLADSYEQYF. The chain links TRBV20-1 to TRBJ2-7; TRBD2 agrees at 10 bases. The CDR3 sequence is 14 residues long. The germline V gene encodes CDR1 DFQATT and CDR2 SNEGSKA (reference sequence). The V segment lost 5 bases and the J segment 0 bases; nucleotides outside the gene matches: 4.

This clonotype was detected only a few times. V usage is TRBV5-1 and J usage is TRBJ2-7; 13 bases line up with TRBD2. After removal of 4 bases from V and 0 bases from J, the junction contained 7 bases not matched to a gene. The CDR3 consists of 17 residues. CDR1 is SGHRS, CDR2 YFSETQ, per germline. DNA of the CDR3: TGCGCCAGCAGCCGGACTAGCGGGGGACCAACCTCCTACGAGCAGTACTTC. It codes for CASSRTSGGPTSYEQYF.

The sample holds many counts of this clonotype. The V gene is TRBV7-8, the J gene TRBJ2-5; D possibly corresponds to TRBD2 (5 bases). Per germline, CDR1 SGHVS and CDR2 FQNEAQ. The CDR3 has 16 amino acids. Trimming left V 0 bases short and J 1 base short, with 12 bases between. CDR3 amino acids: CASSLASARGQETQYF. In DNA, the CDR3 is TGTGCCAGCAGCTTAGCCAGTGCCCGGGGCCAAGAGACCCAGTACTTC.

The chain links TRBV5-1 to TRBJ1-1; no clear D gene. V was cut by 4 bases and J by 1 base, with 14 bases left in between. CDR3 length equals 15 residues. Germline V gene sequence: CDR1 SGHRS, CDR2 YFSETQ. In DNA form, the CDR3 reads TGCGCCAGCAGCCTCGGTACAAGACAGAACACTGAAGCTTTCTTT. Amino acids: CASSLGTRQNTEAFF. Full variable domain (missing parts from reference TRBV5-1 and TRBJ1-1): KAGVTQTPRYLIKTRGQQVTLSCSPISGHRSVSWYQQTPGQGLQFLFEYFSETQRNKGNFPGRFSGRQFSNSRSEMNVSTLELGDSALYLCASSLGTRQNTEAFFGQGTRLTVV.

The rearrangement links TRBV29-1 to TRBJ2-7, with D possibly matching TRBD2 (5 bases). V gave up 3 bases and J gave up 5 bases, with 11 bases separating them. The germline CDR1 and CDR2 sequences are SQVTM and ANQGSEA. The CDR3 runs 12 residues. CDR3 sequence reads: CSVDGRGNEQYF. The DNA of the CDR3 is TGCAGCGTTGATGGGCGAGGGAACGAGCAGTACTTC.

In its sample, this clonotype was seen a few times. The chain joins TRBV20-1 to TRBJ2-5, with D perhaps matching TRBD2 (7 bases). The CDR3 has 14 amino acids. Trimming shortened V by 6 bases and J by 5 bases, and 19 bases separated the two germline ends. Germline values: CDR1 DFQATT, CDR2 SNEGSKA (reference sequence). The chain's CDR3 is CSAEGGALGETQYF. CDR3 nucleotides: TGCAGTGCCGAAGGGGGGGCATTGGGCGAGACCCAGTACTTC.

This clonotype came up a few times. This chain uses TRBV6-5 with TRBJ2-1, with 8 bases lining up with TRBD2. This CDR3 is built from 11 residues. With V trimmed by 5 bases and J by 10 bases, 1 base remained unmatched. Germline V gene lookup returns CDR1 MNHEY and CDR2 SVGAGI. Here the CDR3 DNA reads TGTGCCAGCAGTGTAGCGGGAGAGCAGTTCTTC. This sequence encodes CASSVAGEQFF.

This chain uses TRBV15 with TRBJ2-5; 11 bases align to TRBD2. V shed 3 bases, J shed 5 bases, and the junction held 11 bases outside the gene matches. The V gene's germline CDR1 is LNHNV and CDR2 YYDKDF (reference sequence). The CDR3 has 17 amino acids. CDR3 nucleotide sequence: TGTGCCACCAGCAGTGAAGGTAGCGGGAGGGCCTGGGAGACCCAGTACTTC. The encoded protein is CATSSEGSGRAWETQYF.

This clonotype has a handful of counts. In DNA form, the CDR3 reads TGCAGTGCTAGAGATCCCCGGGAACGGCAGTTCTTC. Amino acid sequence: CSARDPRERQFF. The genes are TRBV20-1 and TRBJ2-1, with D perhaps matching TRBD2 (5 bases). Per the germline V gene, CDR1 is DFQATT and CDR2 is SNEGSKA (reference sequence). The V end was cut by 0 bases, the J end by 12 bases, with 12 bases between. The CDR3 length is 12 residues.

This clonotype was seen a handful of times. The DNA of the CDR3 is TGCGCCAGCAGCTGGGGGCTAGCGACTAGCACAGATACGCAGTATTTT. Amino acid sequence: CASSWGLATSTDTQYF. This chain links TRBV5-1 with TRBJ2-3, with D perhaps assigned TRBD1 or TRBD2 (6 bases each). Trimming took off 3 bases at V and 0 bases at J, with 14 bases between the two ends. The CDR3 contains 16 residues. Per the germline V gene, CDR1 is SGHRS and CDR2 is YFSETQ. Full variable domain (rest looked up from reference TRBV5-1 and TRBJ2-3): KAGVTQTPRYLIKTRGQQVTLSCSPISGHRSVSWYQQTPGQGLQFLFEYFSETQRNKGNFPGRFSGRQFSNSRSEMNVSTLELGDSALYLCASSWGLATSTDTQYFGPGTRLTVL.

Only a few counts were recorded for this clonotype. CDR3 residues: CSVEATSGKSEQFF. Here the CDR3 DNA reads TGCAGCGTTGAAGCTACTAGCGGGAAGTCAGAGCAGTTCTTC. The chain is built from TRBV29-1 and TRBJ2-1; 10 nucleotides align to TRBD2. The germline gives CDR1 SQVTM, CDR2 ANQGSEA. Germline trimming cut 1 base from V and 10 bases from J; bases unmatched to any gene: 7. The CDR3 length is 14 residues.